Listed below are T cell receptor beta chains from one sample, sequenced in a study of molecular identifiers for immune sequencing clone quantification. Using its own MiXCR run on the PCR reads, TCRdb lists one record per CDR3 protein. The table has about 320,000 distinct CDR3 sequences, around 21% seen once. Sequenced sample: naive CD8+ T cells from blood, with Jurkat cell RNA spiked in. The receptor source for this set is a human donor in good health. Some libraries in this study had Jurkat cell RNA spiked in. Both conserved end residues are part of each CDR3. Fields, in order: D gene, V gene, clone size, J gene, CDR3 protein, CDR3 DNA. The D gene is left open where the match is weak. Expanded clones are given a class, and other clones once, few, many or no size at all.

D gene: .; V gene: TRBV11-2; clone size: many; J gene: TRBJ2-7; CDR3 protein: CASSIETASYEQYF; CDR3 DNA: TGTGCCAGCAGTATAGAGACAGCTTCCTACGAGCAGTACTTC
D gene: .; V gene: TRBV5-1; clone size: many; J gene: TRBJ2-7; CDR3 protein: CASSPVGQSGYHEQYF; CDR3 DNA: TGCGCCAGCAGCCCGGTAGGACAGAGTGGGTACCACGAGCAGTACTTC
D gene: .; V gene: TRBV21-1; clone size: many; J gene: TRBJ2-7; CDR3 protein: CASSMGTGWGKQYF; CDR3 DNA: TGTGCCAGCAGCATGGGGACAGGGTGGGGAAAGCAGTACTTC
D gene: TRBD1; V gene: TRBV19; clone size: once; J gene: TRBJ2-6; CDR3 protein: CASSLGTRGSGANVPTF; CDR3 DNA: TGTGCCAGTAGCTTGGGGACCAGGGGGTCTGGGGCCAACGTCCCGACTTTC
D gene: .; V gene: TRBV20-1; clone size: many; J gene: TRBJ2-3; CDR3 protein: CSARDYNLESTDTQYF; CDR3 DNA: TGCAGTGCTAGAGATTATAACTTGGAGAGCACAGATACGCAGTATTTT
D gene: TRBD2; V gene: TRBV20-1; clone size: many; J gene: TRBJ2-3; CDR3 protein: CSAVLGLAGGPGEDTQYF; CDR3 DNA: TGCAGTGCTGTGTTGGGACTAGCGGGAGGGCCTGGGGAAGATACGCAGTATTTT
D gene: TRBD2; V gene: TRBV7-3; clone size: .; J gene: TRBJ2-1; CDR3 protein: CASSLGAGDVDEQFF; CDR3 DNA: TGTGCCAGCAGCTTAGGCGCGGGAGATGTCGATGAGCAGTTCTTC
D gene: .; V gene: TRBV7-9; clone size: many; J gene: TRBJ2-2; CDR3 protein: CASSLRGTPTGELFF; CDR3 DNA: TGTGCCAGCAGCTTAAGGGGGACTCCCACCGGGGAGCTGTTTTTT
D gene: .; V gene: TRBV6-2/TRBV6-3; clone size: .; J gene: TRBJ2-7; CDR3 protein: CASSYRGLYEQYF; CDR3 DNA: TGTGCCAGCAGTTACAGAGGACTCTACGAGCAGTACTTC
D gene: .; V gene: TRBV9; clone size: many; J gene: TRBJ1-2; CDR3 protein: CASSVMTTKTLGYTF; CDR3 DNA: TGTGCCAGCAGCGTGATGACAACCAAAACCCTCGGCTACACCTTC
D gene: TRBD2; V gene: TRBV3-1; clone size: .; J gene: TRBJ2-3; CDR3 protein: CASSQEILGGGHTDTQYF; CDR3 DNA: TGTGCCAGCAGCCAAGAAATTCTAGGCGGGGGGCACACAGATACGCAGTATTTT
D gene: TRBD1; V gene: TRBV12-3/TRBV12-4; clone size: many; J gene: TRBJ1-6; CDR3 protein: CASSLMWTGSYNSPLHF; CDR3 DNA: TGTGCCAGCAGTTTAATGTGGACAGGGTCCTATAATTCACCCCTCCACTTT
D gene: .; V gene: TRBV7-6; clone size: many; J gene: TRBJ2-3; CDR3 protein: CASSSIGGTDTQYF; CDR3 DNA: TGTGCCAGCAGCTCCATCGGGGGCACAGATACGCAGTATTTT
D gene: .; V gene: TRBV7-4; clone size: .; J gene: TRBJ1-4; CDR3 protein: CASSLLNEKLVF; CDR3 DNA: TGTGCCAGCAGCTTACTTAATGAAAAACTGGTTTTT
D gene: .; V gene: TRBV28; clone size: many; J gene: TRBJ2-1; CDR3 protein: CASSFPQPPTYNEQFF; CDR3 DNA: TGTGCCAGCAGTTTCCCTCAGCCCCCTACTTACAATGAGCAGTTCTTC